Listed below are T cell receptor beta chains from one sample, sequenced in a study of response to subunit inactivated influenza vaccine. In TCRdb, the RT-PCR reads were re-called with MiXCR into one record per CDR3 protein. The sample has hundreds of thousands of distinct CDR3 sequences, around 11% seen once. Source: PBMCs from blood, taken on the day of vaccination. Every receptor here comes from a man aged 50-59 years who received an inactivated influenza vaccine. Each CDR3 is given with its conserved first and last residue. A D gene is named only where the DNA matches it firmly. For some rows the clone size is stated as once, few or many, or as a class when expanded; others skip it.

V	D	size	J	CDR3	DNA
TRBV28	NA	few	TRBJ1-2	CASRIDANYGYTF	TGTGCCAGCAGAATTGACGCTAACTATGGCTACACCTTC
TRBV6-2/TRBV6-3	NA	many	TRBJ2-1	CASSFRTYNEQFF	TGTGCCAGCAGTTTCAGAACCTACAATGAGCAGTTCTTC
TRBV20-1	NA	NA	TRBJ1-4	CGSEGPNEKLFF	TGCGGTTCGGAGGGGCCAAATGAAAAACTGTTTTTT
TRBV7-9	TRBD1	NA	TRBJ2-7	CASSLGTGPTYEQYF	TGTGCCAGCAGCTTAGGGACAGGGCCCACCTACGAGCAGTACTTC
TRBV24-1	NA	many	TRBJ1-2	CATSDSRPGTVNYGYTF	TGTGCCACCAGTGATTCCCGACCCGGGACGGTTAACTATGGCTACACCTTC
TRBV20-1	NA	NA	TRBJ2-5	CSASRGGQETQYF	TGCAGTGCTAGTAGGGGGGGGCAAGAGACCCAGTACTTC
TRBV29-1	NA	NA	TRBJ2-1	CSAPSGARVDEQFF	TGCAGCGCCCCGTCGGGCGCCAGGGTCGATGAGCAGTTCTTC
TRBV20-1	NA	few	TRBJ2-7	CSARYTGANYEQYF	TGCAGTGCTAGATATACGGGGGCTAACTACGAGCAGTACTTC
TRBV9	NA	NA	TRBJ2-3	CASSVGGASTDTQYF	TGTGCCAGCAGTGTAGGCGGAGCTAGCACAGATACGCAGTATTTT
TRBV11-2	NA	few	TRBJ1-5	CASSSLQGSNQPQHF	TGTGCCAGCAGCTCGCTACAGGGTAGCAATCAGCCCCAGCATTTT
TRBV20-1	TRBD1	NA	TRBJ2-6	CSAALHRGSPSGANVLTF	TGCAGTGCCGCCCTCCACAGGGGAAGCCCCTCTGGGGCCAACGTCCTGACTTTC
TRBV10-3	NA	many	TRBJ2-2	CAISPLSRGGELFF	TGTGCCATCAGTCCCCTTTCTCGGGGCGGGGAGCTGTTTTTT
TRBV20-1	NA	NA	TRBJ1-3	CSASNSGAGNTIYF	TGCAGTGCTAGTAATTCAGGGGCTGGAAACACCATATATTTT
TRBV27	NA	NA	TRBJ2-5	CASSSSPLGTQYF	TGTGCCAGCAGTTCGTCCCCATTGGGGACCCAGTACTTC
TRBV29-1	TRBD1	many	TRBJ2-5	CSVALGQGQETQYF	TGCAGCGTGGCCCTAGGACAGGGACAAGAGACCCAGTACTTC
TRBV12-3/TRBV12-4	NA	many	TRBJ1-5	CASSLYGESQPQHF	TGTGCCAGCAGTTTATATGGTGAGAGTCAGCCCCAGCATTTT
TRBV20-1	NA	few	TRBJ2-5	CSARDQAGPETQYF	TGCAGTGCTAGAGATCAGGCAGGGCCAGAGACCCAGTACTTC
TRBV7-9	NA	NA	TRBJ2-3	CASSSAGPPDTQYF	TGTGCCAGCAGTAGCGCAGGCCCCCCAGATACGCAGTATTTT
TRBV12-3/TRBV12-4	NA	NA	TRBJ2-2	CASSFGTWTGELFF	TGTGCCAGCAGTTTTGGGACGTGGACTGGGGAGCTGTTTTTT
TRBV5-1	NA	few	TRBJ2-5	CASSEGGGQETQYF	TGCGCCAGCAGCGAAGGGGGAGGTCAAGAGACCCAGTACTTC
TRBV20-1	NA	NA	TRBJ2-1	CSAPSSSDEQFF	TGCAGTGCCCCCAGTTCGTCCGATGAGCAGTTCTTC
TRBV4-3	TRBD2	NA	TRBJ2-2	CASSLYYSGSGAGELFF	TGCGCCAGCAGCCTTTACTATAGCGGGAGCGGTGCCGGGGAGCTGTTTTTT
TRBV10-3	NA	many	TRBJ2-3	CAITSRETDTQYF	TGTGCCATCACCTCGAGAGAGACAGATACGCAGTATTTT
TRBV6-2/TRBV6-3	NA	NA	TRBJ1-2	CASSLQGSGYGYTF	TGTGCCAGCAGTCTCCAGGGATCCGGGTATGGCTACACCTTC
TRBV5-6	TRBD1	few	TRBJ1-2	CASSLASTGLDGYTF	TGTGCCAGCAGCTTGGCCTCGACAGGGTTGGATGGCTACACCTTC
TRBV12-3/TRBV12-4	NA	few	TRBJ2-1	CASSHQSHVGPHDEQFF	TGTGCCAGCAGTCATCAATCACATGTCGGGCCGCACGATGAGCAGTTCTTC
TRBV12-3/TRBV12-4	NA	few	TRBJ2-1	CASSRWGVGADNEQFF	TGTGCCAGCAGCCGATGGGGGGTCGGGGCCGACAATGAGCAGTTCTTC
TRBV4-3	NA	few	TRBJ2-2	CASSQARFPGVGTGELFF	TGCGCCAGCAGCCAGGCAAGATTTCCAGGGGTTGGGACCGGGGAGCTGTTTTTT
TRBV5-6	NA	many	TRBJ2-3	CASSLGAAPDTQYF	TGTGCCAGCAGCTTGGGAGCCGCTCCAGATACGCAGTATTTT